Presented here are 13 T cell receptor beta chains from one specimen sequenced in a study of cytomegalovirus exposure and HLA in healthy donors. PCR amplification relied on 60 Vbeta primers (plus 13 Jbeta primers). Sequenced by immunoSEQ multiplex PCR; TCRdb stores in-frame clones only, minus some. The table shows some 120,000 clones, with more than 70% occurring only once. The specimen was PBMCs. The receptors derive from a man aged 25 to 45 in good health and CMV-seronegative.

The chain links TRBV28 to TRBJ1-1; D perhaps matches TRBD1 (5 bases). CDR3 length: 17 amino acids. CDR1 and CDR2 (germline): MDHEN, SYDVKM. V was clipped by 7 bases and J by 4 bases, with 25 bases between them. CDR3 in amino acids: CASTISGVYFRGTEAFF. For the CDR3, the DNA is TGTGCCAGCACTATTTCGGGGGTTTATTTTAGAGGCACTGAAGCTTTCTTT.

This clone was observed a few times. This chain connects TRBV20-1 to TRBJ1-1; D is perhaps TRBD1 (6 bases). The germline V gene encodes CDR1 DFQATT and CDR2 SNEGSKA (reference sequence). V lost 8 bases to trimming and J lost 6 bases, with 13 bases between them. This CDR3 has 11 amino acids. CDR3 DNA sequence: TGCAGTTCAGGGGATTGGGCTGAAGCTTTCTTT. The encoded protein is CSSGDWAEAFF.

The chain links TRBV27 to TRBJ1-5, with D maybe TRBD1 (5 bases). The germline gives CDR1 MNHEY, CDR2 SMNVEV (reference sequence). The CDR3 consists of 16 residues. Trimming shortened V by 1 base and J by 9 bases, and 19 bases separated the two germline ends. CDR3 nucleotide sequence: TGTGCCAGCAGTTTATTGGGTTTCCCTGGGGGGGGGCCCCAGCATTTT. It encodes CASSLLGFPGGGPQHF.

This clone came up a few times. The chain joins TRBV9 to TRBJ2-7, with TRBD1 identical over 8 bases. This CDR3 has 14 amino acids. In germline, CDR1 is SGDLS, CDR2 YYNGEE. J was trimmed by 6 bases and V by 4 bases; bases with no gene match: 9. This CDR3 reads CASSPGQGSAEQYF. DNA of the CDR3: TGTGCCAGCAGCCCAGGACAGGGATCAGCCGAGCAGTACTTC.

The chain combines TRBV6-6 with TRBJ2-1; perhaps TRBD2 as D (6 bases). This CDR3 contains 15 residues. The germline CDR1 and CDR2 sequences are MNHNY and SVGAGI (reference sequence). Trimming cost V 0 bases and J 5 bases, with 11 bases left between them. This CDR3 is CASSYSGTGNNEQFF. CDR3 sequence (DNA): TGTGCCAGCAGTTACTCAGGGACTGGAAACAATGAGCAGTTCTTC.

The chain uses TRBV4-2 and TRBJ2-3; 10 bases are shared with TRBD2. Germline V CDR1 and CDR2: LGHNA, YNFKEQ. V gave up 1 base and J gave up 4 bases; unmatched junction bases: 5. The CDR3 runs to 16 residues. Here the CDR3 DNA reads TGTGCCAGCAGCCAAGGTCCAGCGGGGGGGTCAGATACGCAGTATTTT. It encodes CASSQGPAGGSDTQYF.

This clone was detected once. The rearrangement uses TRBV7-9 and TRBJ2-4, with D possibly matching TRBD2 (6 bases). Germline V CDR1 and CDR2: SEHNR, FQNEAQ (reference sequence). V was cut by 5 bases and J by 0 bases, with 20 bases left in between. This CDR3 is 18 amino acids long. Here the CDR3 DNA reads TGTGCCAGCAGCCACCAGCCGGGAGACCCAGGAGCCAAAAACATTCAGTACTTC. Protein product: CASSHQPGDPGAKNIQYF.

V and J are TRBV29-1 and TRBJ2-2; 9 bases match TRBD1. Germline-derived CDR1 and CDR2 are SQVTM and ANQGSEA. V trimming: 3 bases; J trimming: 2 bases; junction bases outside the gene matches: 7. The CDR3 sequence is 16 residues long. This CDR3 reads CSVETRDRANTGELFF. In DNA, the CDR3 is TGCAGCGTTGAGACCCGGGACAGGGCTAACACCGGGGAGCTGTTTTTT.

V is TRBV7-3 and J is TRBJ2-3; 9 bases are a match to TRBD2. The germline V gene encodes CDR1 SGHTA and CDR2 FQGTGA. Germline trimming cut 0 bases from V and 5 bases from J; bases unmatched to any gene: 6. This CDR3 is built from 16 residues. The CDR3, as DNA: TGTGCCAGCAGCTTAACGGGCGCGGGGGGGAAAGATACGCAGTATTTT. Residues: CASSLTGAGGKDTQYF.

In this sample, this clone turned up a few times. The rearrangement links TRBV5-1 to TRBJ1-2; no firm D call. Germline values: CDR1 SGHRS, CDR2 YFSETQ. V lost 5 bases and J lost 7, with 15 bases in between. This CDR3 has 13 residues. The CDR3 loop reads CASRSIGASGYTF. CDR3 DNA sequence: TGCGCCAGCAGATCCATCGGAGCTAGTGGCTACACCTTC.

The rearrangement joins TRBV9 to TRBJ1-1; perhaps TRBD1 as D (5 bases). CDR1 SGDLS and CDR2 YYNGEE come from the germline V gene. This CDR3 has 16 residues. Trimming stripped 4 bases from V and 4 bases from J, with 20 bases between. This chain's CDR3 is CASSPRGGGGSTEAFF. The CDR3, as DNA: TGTGCCAGCAGCCCACGGGGGGGAGGTGGGAGCACTGAAGCTTTCTTT. Full variable domain (rest looked up from reference TRBV9 and TRBJ1-1): DSGVTQTPKHLITATGQRVTLRCSPRSGDLSVYWYQQSLDQGLQFLIQYYNGEERAKGNILERFSAQQFPDLHSELNLSSLELGDSALYFCASSPRGGGGSTEAFFGQGTRLTVV.

The V call is TRBV28, the J call TRBJ2-4; D possibly corresponds to TRBD2 (5 bases). Germline V CDR1 and CDR2: MDHEN, SYDVKM. V lost 2 bases, J lost 2 bases, and 7 bases lay in between. The CDR3 runs 14 residues. In DNA, the CDR3 is TGTGCCAGCAGTTTAGAGGGTACCAAAAACATTCAGTACTTC. This codes for CASSLEGTKNIQYF.

The chain's CDR3 is CASSPRTSGGDTQYF. The CDR3 DNA is TGTGCCAGCAGCCCTAGGACTAGCGGGGGGGATACGCAGTATTTT. The chain couples TRBV4-2 to TRBJ2-3, with 14 bases identical to TRBD2. V lost 4 bases and J lost 6; bases outside the gene matches: 3. Germline-derived CDR1 and CDR2 are LGHNA and YNFKEQ. CDR3 length: 15 residues.